This is a list of T cell receptor beta chains from one sample in a study of tumor-infiltrating lymphocytes in primary liver carcinoma. TCRdb independently ran MiXCR on the multiplex PCR reads; one entry per CDR3 protein. The sample yields 90,000 to 150,000 distinct CDR3 sequences, around two thirds seen once. Sequencing used tumor-adjacent normal liver tissue. The origin of the receptors is an older woman with primary liver carcinoma and hepatitis B virus infection. CDR3s include the opening cysteine and the closing phenylalanine or tryptophan. The D gene is left open where the match is weak. Clone size appears in some rows only: once, few, many, or a class for an expanded clone.

. | TRBJ1-1 | . | TRBV4-1 | TGCGCCAGCAGCCTTTCATCAGGTATGTCGAGTATTGAAGCTTTCTTT | CASSLSSGMSSIEAFF
. | TRBJ2-4 | . | TRBV11-2 | TGTGCCTGCAGCATAGCGGCCGCAGGGTCCGTCAAAAACATTCAGTACTTC | CACSIAAAGSVKNIQYF
. | TRBJ2-3 | many | TRBV5-1 | TGCGCCAGCAGCTTGTCGGGCCAGCCCTCAGATACGCAGTATTTT | CASSLSGQPSDTQYF
TRBD1 | TRBJ2-5 | many | TRBV5-8 | TGTGCCAGCAGCTCCGGGACAGGGGTCGGGCACCAAGAGACCCAGTACTTC | CASSSGTGVGHQETQYF
TRBD2 | TRBJ2-7 | many | TRBV10-2 | TGCGCCAGCACTAGCGGAAACCATGCTATTTTGGAGCAGTACTTC | CASTSGNHAILEQYF
. | TRBJ2-7 | . | TRBV29-1 | TGCAGCGTTAGGGTTTCGTCCGTCCACGACCAGTACTTC | CSVRVSSVHDQYF
. | TRBJ1-4 | many | TRBV4-1 | TGCGCCAGCAGCCAAAAGGCTCCTCCAACTAATGAAAAACTGTTTTTT | CASSQKAPPTNEKLFF
. | TRBJ2-3 | few | TRBV11-2 | TGTGTCAGCAACTTAGGGGTAGTAGCAGATACGCAGTATTTT | CVSNLGVVADTQYF
. | TRBJ2-3 | . | TRBV6-1 | TGTGCCAGCCGTGAGGCTCTGTCGCCAGATACGCAGTATTTT | CASREALSPDTQYF
. | TRBJ1-1 | . | TRBV6-5 | TGTGCCAACAGCTACTTCGGAGGGAGCACTGAAGCTTTCTTT | CANSYFGGSTEAFF
TRBD1 | TRBJ1-5 | once | TRBV28 | TGTGCCAGTAGGTTTTCAGGGGGTAGCAATCAGCCCCATCATTTT | CASRFSGGSNQPHHF
. | TRBJ1-2 | . | TRBV11-2 | TGTGCCAGCAGCCTTTCACAGGCTAACTATGGCTGCCCCTTC | CASSLSQANYGCPF
. | TRBJ2-1 | few | TRBV11-2 | TGTGCCAGCAGCATAGATCAACAGGGTATAGTCCGCAATGAGCAGTTCTTC | CASSIDQQGIVRNEQFF
. | TRBJ2-1 | . | TRBV11-2 | TGTGCCAACAGTCCCCAAAGAGGGGGGAGCTCCTACAATGATCAGTTCTTC | CANSPQRGGSSYNDQFF
. | TRBJ1-1 | . | TRBV11-2 | TGTGCCAACAGCCGGGGGGGGTTGAGCACTGAAGCTTTCTTT | CANSRGGLSTEAFF
. | TRBJ2-5 | few | TRBV11-2 | TGTGCCAGCAGCTTCGAGAGGTCCGGCGGGACCCAGTACTTC | CASSFERSGGTQYF
. | TRBJ2-5 | . | TRBV11-2 | TGTGCCAGCAGCTACTCCCGTAGTAACGGGAGAGAGACCCAATACTTC | CASSYSRSNGRETQYF
TRBD2 | TRBJ2-2 | many | TRBV30 | TGTGCCTGGAGTGTGGGGGGGTCCGGGGAGCTGTTTTTT | CAWSVGGSGELFF
. | TRBJ2-3 | . | TRBV12-3/TRBV12-4 | TGTGCCTGCAGTCACTCGCTCCTTATTGCAGATACGCAGTATTTT | CACSHSLLIADTQYF
TRBD2 | TRBJ2-3 | . | TRBV11-2 | TGTGCCAGCAGCTTGAGCGGGATCGTCACAGATACGCAGTATTTT | CASSLSGIVTDTQYF